The clone carrying this TCR beta chain showed up just a few times. This entry belongs to a study of blood T cells in healthy people across ages. The authors ran a second PCR of about 6 to 11 cycles using a sample-barcoded 5' primer and a J-beta primer mix. Each CDR3 protein gets one entry after TCRdb re-called the 5' RACE reads with MiXCR. The table lists 600,000 to 850,000 distinct CDR3 sequences, more than 20% of them singletons. This CDR3 spans 14 amino acids. These data were likewise used in another study, on T cells of mothers and their children.

V and J are TRBV12-3 or TRBV12-4 and TRBJ2-5; D might be TRBD1 or TRBD2, each matching 7 bases. The receptor comes from a boy aged 10-17 years in good health. Sequenced: blood. CDR3 DNA sequence: TGTGCAACCAGGGGGGGGAGGGCCGTGGAGACCCAGTACTTC. It specifies CATRGGRAVETQYF.